This TCR beta chain appears in the sequencing data of a study of T cell responses to AZD1222 COVID-19 vaccine. Study-wide findings and caveats: None of the repertoires were sampled until the peak T cell response had passed. A mostly white British donor set with more females was recruited, and clonal diversity was possibly underestimated. The study identified only five to seven AZD1222 recipients as seropositive at baseline.

V lost 9 bases to trimming and J lost 0 bases, with 23 bases between them. CDR3 length equals 17 residues. CDR1 and CDR2 from the germline V gene are LNHDA and SQIVND (reference sequence). The protocol was immunoSEQ multiplex PCR, while the TCRdb copy is restricted to in-frame clones and leaves out a portion. The table shows 95,000 to 150,000 clones, with about 88% occurring only once. A remark on this clone: Its target is unknown.

Material: peripheral blood, obtained on day 0 of AZD1222 vaccination. This sequence originates from an adult in good health. The rearrangement joins TRBV19 to TRBJ1-1; D is unclear. The CDR3 is CASHVATGSSMNTEAFF. The CDR3, as DNA: TGTGCCAGCCACGTAGCAACGGGGTCATCTATGAACACTGAAGCTTTCTTT.